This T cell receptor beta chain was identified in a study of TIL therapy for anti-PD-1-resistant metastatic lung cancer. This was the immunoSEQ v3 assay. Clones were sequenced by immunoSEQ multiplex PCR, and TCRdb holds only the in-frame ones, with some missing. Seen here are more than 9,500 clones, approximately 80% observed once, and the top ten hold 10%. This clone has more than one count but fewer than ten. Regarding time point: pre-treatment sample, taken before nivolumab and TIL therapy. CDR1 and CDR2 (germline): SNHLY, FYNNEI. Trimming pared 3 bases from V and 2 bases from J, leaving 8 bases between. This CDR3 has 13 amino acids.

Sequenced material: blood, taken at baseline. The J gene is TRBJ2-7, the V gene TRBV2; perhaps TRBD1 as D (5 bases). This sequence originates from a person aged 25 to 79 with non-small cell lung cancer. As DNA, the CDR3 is TGTGCCAGCAGTGAGCAGGGCCCCTACGAGCAGTACTTC. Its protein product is CASSEQGPYEQYF.